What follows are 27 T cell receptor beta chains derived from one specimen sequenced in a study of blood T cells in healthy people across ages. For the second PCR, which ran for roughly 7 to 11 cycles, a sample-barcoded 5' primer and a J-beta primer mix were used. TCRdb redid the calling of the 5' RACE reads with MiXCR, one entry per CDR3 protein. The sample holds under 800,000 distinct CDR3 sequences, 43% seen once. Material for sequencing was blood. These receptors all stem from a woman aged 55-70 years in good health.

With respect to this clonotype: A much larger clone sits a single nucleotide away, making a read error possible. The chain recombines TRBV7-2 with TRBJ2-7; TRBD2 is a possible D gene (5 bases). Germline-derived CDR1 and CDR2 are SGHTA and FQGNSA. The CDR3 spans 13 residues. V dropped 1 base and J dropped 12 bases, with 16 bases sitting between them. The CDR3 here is CASSLVGWETLYF. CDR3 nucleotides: TGTGCCAGCAGCTTAGTGGGGTGGGAGACCCTGTACTTC. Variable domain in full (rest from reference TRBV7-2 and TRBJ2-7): GAGVSQSPSNKVTEKGKDVELRCDPISGHTALYWYRQSLGQGLEFLIYFQGNSAPDKSGLPSDRFSAERTGGSVSTLTIQRTQQEDSAVYLCASSLVGWETLYFGPGTRLTVT.

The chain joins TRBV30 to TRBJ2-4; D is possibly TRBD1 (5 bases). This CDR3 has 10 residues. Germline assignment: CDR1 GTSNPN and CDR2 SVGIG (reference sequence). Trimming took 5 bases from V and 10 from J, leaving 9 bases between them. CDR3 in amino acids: CAWGAQIQYF. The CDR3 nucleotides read TGTGCCTGGGGGGCTCAAATTCAGTACTTC.

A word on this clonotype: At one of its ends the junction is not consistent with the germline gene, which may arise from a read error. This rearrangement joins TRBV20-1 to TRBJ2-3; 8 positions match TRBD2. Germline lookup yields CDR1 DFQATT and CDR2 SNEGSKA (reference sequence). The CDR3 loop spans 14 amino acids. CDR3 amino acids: CSARELAEMGTQYF. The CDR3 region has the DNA TGCAGTGCCAGAGAACTAGCGGAGATGGGCACGCAGTATTTT.

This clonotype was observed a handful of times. CDR3 DNA: TGCAGCGGCATGACTAGCGGGAACCCCTCTATATACAATGAGCAGTTCTTC. Its translation is CSGMTSGNPSIYNEQFF. V and J are TRBV29-1 and TRBJ2-1, with TRBD2 identical over 11 bases. Germline assignment: CDR1 SQVTM and CDR2 ANQGSEA. V lost 7 bases to trimming and J lost 4 bases; unmatched junction nucleotides: 15. The CDR3 sequence is 17 residues long.

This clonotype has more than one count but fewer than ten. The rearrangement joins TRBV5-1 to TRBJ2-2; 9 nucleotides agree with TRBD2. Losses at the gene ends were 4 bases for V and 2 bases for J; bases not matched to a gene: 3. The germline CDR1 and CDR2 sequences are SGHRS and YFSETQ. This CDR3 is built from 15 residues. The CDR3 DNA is TGCGCCAGCAGCCCGACTAGCGGAAACACCGGGGAGCTGTTTTTT. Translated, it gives CASSPTSGNTGELFF.

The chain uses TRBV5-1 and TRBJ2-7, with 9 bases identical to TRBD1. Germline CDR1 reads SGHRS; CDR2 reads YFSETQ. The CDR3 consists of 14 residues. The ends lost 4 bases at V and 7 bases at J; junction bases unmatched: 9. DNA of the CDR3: TGCGCCAGCAGCCGACAGGGGGACGAGAGGGAGCAGTACTTC. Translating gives CASSRQGDEREQYF.

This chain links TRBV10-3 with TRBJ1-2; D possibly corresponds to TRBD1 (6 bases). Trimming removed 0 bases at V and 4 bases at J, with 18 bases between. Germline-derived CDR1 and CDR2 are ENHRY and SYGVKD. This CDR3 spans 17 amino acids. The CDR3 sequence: CAISESGGPFPGYGYTF. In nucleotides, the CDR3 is TGTGCCATCAGTGAGTCTGGGGGGCCCTTCCCGGGCTATGGCTACACCTTC.

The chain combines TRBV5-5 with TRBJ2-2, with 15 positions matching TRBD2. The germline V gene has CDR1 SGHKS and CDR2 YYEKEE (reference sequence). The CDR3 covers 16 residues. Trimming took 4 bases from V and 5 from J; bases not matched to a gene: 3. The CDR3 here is CASSAGLAGGTGELFF. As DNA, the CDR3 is TGTGCCAGCAGCGCTGGACTAGCGGGGGGGACCGGGGAGCTGTTTTTT.

The CDR3 region is CASQRSGVGETQYF. CDR3 DNA: TGTGCCAGCCAAAGGTCAGGGGTAGGTGAGACCCAGTACTTC. The chain carries TRBV12-3 or TRBV12-4 and TRBJ2-5; TRBD1 is a possible D gene (6 bases). The CDR3 sequence is 14 residues long. V dropped 8 bases and J dropped 5 bases, with 18 bases sitting between them.

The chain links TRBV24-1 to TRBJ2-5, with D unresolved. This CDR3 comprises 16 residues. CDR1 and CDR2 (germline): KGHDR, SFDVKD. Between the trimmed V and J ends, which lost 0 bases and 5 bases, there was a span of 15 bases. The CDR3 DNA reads TGTGCCACCAGTGATTTGATGCCAGGTGAAAAGGAGACCCAGTACTTC. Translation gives CATSDLMPGEKETQYF.

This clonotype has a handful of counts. DNA for the CDR3: TGCAGTGCAAAAATCACAGGGGACTTAAGAGATACGCAGTATTTT. Residues: CSAKITGDLRDTQYF. The rearrangement joins TRBV20-1 to TRBJ2-3; D possibly corresponds to TRBD1 (7 bases). The germline gives CDR1 DFQATT, CDR2 SNEGSKA (reference sequence). The V end lost 6 bases, the J end lost 5 bases, and 21 bases lay between the germline ends. This CDR3 is built from 15 residues.

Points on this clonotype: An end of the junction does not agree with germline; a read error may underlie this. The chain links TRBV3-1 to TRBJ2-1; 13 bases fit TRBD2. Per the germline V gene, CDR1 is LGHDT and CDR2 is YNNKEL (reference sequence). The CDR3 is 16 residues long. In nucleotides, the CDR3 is TGTGTCAGCAGCCTCGGGACTAGCGGGAACGCGAATGAGCAGTTCTTC. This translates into CVSSLGTSGNANEQFF.

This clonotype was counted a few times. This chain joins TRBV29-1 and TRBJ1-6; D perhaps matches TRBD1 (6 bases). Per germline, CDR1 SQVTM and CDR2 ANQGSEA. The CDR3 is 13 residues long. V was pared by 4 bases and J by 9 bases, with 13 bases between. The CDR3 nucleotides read TGCAGCGTTGGAGGGGGGGGGAGTTCACCCCTCCACTTT. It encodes CSVGGGGSSPLHF. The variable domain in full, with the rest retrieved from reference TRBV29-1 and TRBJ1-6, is SAVISQKPSRDICQRGTSLTIQCQVDSQVTMMFWYRQQPGQSLTLIATANQGSEATYESGFVIDKFPISRPNLTFSTLTVSNMSPEDSSIYLCSVGGGGSSPLHFGNGTRLTVT.

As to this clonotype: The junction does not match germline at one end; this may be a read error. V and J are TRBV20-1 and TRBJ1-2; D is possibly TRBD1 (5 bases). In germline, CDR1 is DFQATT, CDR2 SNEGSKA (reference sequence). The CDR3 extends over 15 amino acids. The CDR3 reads CSAREQEVASGGYTF. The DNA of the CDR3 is TGCAGTGCTAGAGAACAGGAAGTGGCTTCAGGTGGCTATACCTTC.

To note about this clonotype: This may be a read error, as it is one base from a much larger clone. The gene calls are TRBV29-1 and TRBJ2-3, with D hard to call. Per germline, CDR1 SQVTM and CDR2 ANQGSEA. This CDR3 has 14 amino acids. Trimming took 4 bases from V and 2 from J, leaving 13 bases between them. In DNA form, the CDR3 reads TGCAGCGTTGGGGCCAAGGTCAACACAGATACGCAGTATTTT. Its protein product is CSVGAKVNTDTQYF.

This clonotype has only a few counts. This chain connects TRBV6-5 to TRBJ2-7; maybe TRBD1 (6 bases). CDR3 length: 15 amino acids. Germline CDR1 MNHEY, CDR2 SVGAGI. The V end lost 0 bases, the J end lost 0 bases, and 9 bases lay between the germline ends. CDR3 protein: CASSYSGQPSYEQYF. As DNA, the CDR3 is TGTGCCAGCAGTTACTCAGGACAGCCCTCCTACGAGCAGTACTTC.

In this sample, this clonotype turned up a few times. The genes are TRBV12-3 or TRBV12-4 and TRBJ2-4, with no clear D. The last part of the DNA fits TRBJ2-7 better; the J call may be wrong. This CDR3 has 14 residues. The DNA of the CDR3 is TGTGCCAGCAGTTTAGGAATAACCCTGCACGAGCAGTACTTC. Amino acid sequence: CASSLGITLHEQYF.

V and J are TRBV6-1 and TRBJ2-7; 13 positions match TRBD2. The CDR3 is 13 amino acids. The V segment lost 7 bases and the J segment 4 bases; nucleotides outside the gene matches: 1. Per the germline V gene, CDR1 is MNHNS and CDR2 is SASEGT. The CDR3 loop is CASTTSGRYEQYF. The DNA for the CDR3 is TGTGCCAGCACGACTAGCGGGAGGTACGAGCAGTACTTC.

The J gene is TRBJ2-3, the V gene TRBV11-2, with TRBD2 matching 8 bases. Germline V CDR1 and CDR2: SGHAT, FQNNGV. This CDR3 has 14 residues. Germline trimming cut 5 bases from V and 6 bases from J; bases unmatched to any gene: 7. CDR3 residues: CASSRTSPEDTQYF. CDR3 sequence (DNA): TGTGCCAGCAGCCGGACTAGCCCGGAGGATACGCAGTATTTT.

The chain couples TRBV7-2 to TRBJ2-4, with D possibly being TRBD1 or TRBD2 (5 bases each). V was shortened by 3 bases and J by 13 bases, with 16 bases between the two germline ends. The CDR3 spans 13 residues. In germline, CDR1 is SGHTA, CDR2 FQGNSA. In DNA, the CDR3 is TGTGCCAGCAGCTTTGGCGAGGGACGCGGGCAGTACTTC. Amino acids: CASSFGEGRGQYF.

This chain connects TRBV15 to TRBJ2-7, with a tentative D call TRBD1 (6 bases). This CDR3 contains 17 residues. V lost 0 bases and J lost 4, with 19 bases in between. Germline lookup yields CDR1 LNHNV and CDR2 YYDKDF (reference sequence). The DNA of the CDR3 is TGTGCCACCAGCAGAGAGATTAGTAAGCAGGGGCCGTACGAGCAGTACTTC. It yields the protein CATSREISKQGPYEQYF.

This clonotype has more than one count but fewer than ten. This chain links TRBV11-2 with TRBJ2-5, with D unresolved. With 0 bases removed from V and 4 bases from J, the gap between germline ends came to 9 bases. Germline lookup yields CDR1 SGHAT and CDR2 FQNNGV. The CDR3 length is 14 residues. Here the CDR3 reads CASSLDRFAETQYF. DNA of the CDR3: TGTGCCAGCAGCTTAGATCGATTTGCAGAGACCCAGTACTTC.

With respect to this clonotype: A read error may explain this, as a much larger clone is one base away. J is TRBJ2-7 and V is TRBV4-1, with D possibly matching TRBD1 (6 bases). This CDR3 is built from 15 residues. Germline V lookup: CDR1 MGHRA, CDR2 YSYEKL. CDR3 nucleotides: TGCGCCAGCAGCCAACAACAGGGCCTCTCCGACGAGCAGTACTTC. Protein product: CASSQQQGLSDEQYF.

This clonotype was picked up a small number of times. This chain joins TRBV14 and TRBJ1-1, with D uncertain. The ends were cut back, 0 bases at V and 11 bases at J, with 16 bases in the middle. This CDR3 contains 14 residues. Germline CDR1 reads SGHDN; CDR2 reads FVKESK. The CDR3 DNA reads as TGTGCCAGCAGCCAAGATCGCTCAAGGGTTAGGGCTTTCTTT. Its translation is CASSQDRSRVRAFF.

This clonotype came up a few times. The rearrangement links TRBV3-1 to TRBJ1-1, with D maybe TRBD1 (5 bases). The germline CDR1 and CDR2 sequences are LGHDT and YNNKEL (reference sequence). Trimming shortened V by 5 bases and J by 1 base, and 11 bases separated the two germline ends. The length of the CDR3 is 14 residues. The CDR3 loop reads CASSDITGNTEAFF. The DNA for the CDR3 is TGTGCCAGCAGCGATATAACAGGGAACACTGAAGCTTTCTTT.

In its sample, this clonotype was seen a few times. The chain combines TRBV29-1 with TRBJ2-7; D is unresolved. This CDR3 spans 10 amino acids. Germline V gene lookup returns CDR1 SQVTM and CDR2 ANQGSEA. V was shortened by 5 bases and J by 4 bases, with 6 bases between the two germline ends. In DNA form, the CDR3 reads TGCAGCGTTTTCGCTTACGAGCAGTACTTC. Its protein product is CSVFAYEQYF.

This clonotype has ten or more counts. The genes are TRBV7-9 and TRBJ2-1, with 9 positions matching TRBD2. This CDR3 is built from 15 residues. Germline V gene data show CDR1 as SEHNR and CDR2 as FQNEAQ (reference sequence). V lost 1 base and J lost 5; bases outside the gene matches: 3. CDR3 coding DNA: TGTGCCAGCAGCTTAGGAGCGGGAGGAAACAATGAGCAGTTCTTC. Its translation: CASSLGAGGNNEQFF.